This is a list of T cell receptor beta chains from one sample in a study of early T cells in non-severe SARS-CoV-2 infection. TCRdb ran MiXCR on the 5' RACE reads and lists one entry per CDR3 protein. The sample includes around 72,000 distinct CDR3 sequences, 10% of them seen just once. The sequencing here drew on whole blood, taken at baseline. The receptors were gathered from an adult who was a healthcare worker with PCR-confirmed SARS-CoV-2 infection or an uninfected control (not recorded which). Each CDR3 is given with its conserved first and last residue. The order of the fields is V gene, D gene, J gene, clone size, CDR3 protein, CDR3 DNA. The D gene is left open where the match is weak. Clone size is shown for a subset of rows, as once, few, many or a class of expanded clone.

TRBV7-9,TRBD1,TRBJ1-2,many,CASSLDRGYGYTF,TGTGCCAGCAGCTTAGACAGGGGCTATGGCTACACCTTC
TRBV5-1,NA,TRBJ1-6,few,CASSLGGISYNSPLHF,TGCGCCAGCAGCTTGGGGGGCATCTCCTATAATTCACCCCTCCACTTT
TRBV7-9,NA,TRBJ2-4,few,CASSTGHLKNIQYF,TGTGCCAGCAGCACGGGACACCTCAAAAACATTCAGTACTTC
TRBV6-6,TRBD2,TRBJ2-3,many,CASSYASGRPPDTQYF,TGTGCCAGCAGTTACGCTAGCGGTCGTCCCCCAGATACGCAGTATTTT
TRBV7-2,NA,TRBJ2-3,NA,CASSPLGDGARDTQYF,TGTGCCAGCAGCCCCCTCGGAGACGGGGCCCGAGATACGCAGTATTTT
TRBV7-6,NA,TRBJ1-6,NA,CASSLGGPGSPLHF,TGTGCCAGCAGCTTAGGGGGTCCTGGTTCACCCCTCCACTTT
TRBV7-6,TRBD2,TRBJ2-3,many,CASSLGLAETDTQYF,TGTGCCAGCAGCTTAGGACTAGCGGAAACAGATACGCAGTATTTT
TRBV29-1,NA,TRBJ2-3,few,CSVDQGNADTQYF,TGCAGCGTTGACCAGGGGAACGCAGATACGCAGTATTTT
TRBV6-6,NA,TRBJ1-4,NA,CASSYSAFEKLFF,TGTGCCAGCAGTTACTCGGCGTTTGAAAAACTGTTTTTT
TRBV18,NA,TRBJ2-1,many,CASSPMSNEQFF,TGTGCCAGCTCACCAATGTCCAATGAGCAGTTCTTC
TRBV6-5,TRBD1,TRBJ2-5,few,CASSRGTAETQYF,TGTGCCAGCAGTAGAGGGACAGCAGAGACCCAGTACTTC
TRBV12-3/TRBV12-4,TRBD1,TRBJ2-7,many,CASSPRTGDEQYF,TGTGCCAGCAGTCCCCGGACAGGGGACGAGCAGTACTTC
TRBV6-6,TRBD1,TRBJ1-1,few,CASSWDRGHTEAFF,TGTGCCAGCAGTTGGGACAGGGGCCACACTGAAGCTTTCTTT
TRBV6-2/TRBV6-3,TRBD2,TRBJ2-3,NA,CASSVTSPLTDTQYF,TGTGCCAGCAGTGTGACTAGCCCACTCACAGATACGCAGTATTTT
TRBV2,TRBD1,TRBJ2-2,many,CASRDRDRYTGELFF,TGTGCCAGCAGGGACCGGGACAGGTACACCGGGGAGCTGTTTTTT
TRBV30,NA,TRBJ2-2,many,CAWSGLGQFTGELFF,TGTGCCTGGAGTGGGCTCGGACAGTTCACCGGGGAGCTGTTTTTT
TRBV7-9,NA,TRBJ2-1,many,CASSPFAGEQFF,TGTGCCAGCAGCCCGTTCGCGGGTGAGCAGTTCTTC
TRBV6-5,NA,TRBJ1-2,many,CASSYGLTYGYTF,TGTGCCAGCAGTTACGGGTTGACGTATGGCTACACCTTC
TRBV19,TRBD1,TRBJ1-2,NA,CASSIGQGVDYGYTF,TGTGCCAGTAGTATTGGACAGGGGGTCGACTATGGCTACACCTTC
TRBV7-3,TRBD2,TRBJ2-3,many,CASSLRRGSTDTQYF,TGTGCCAGCAGCTTGAGGCGGGGGAGCACAGATACGCAGTATTTT
TRBV5-6,TRBD1,TRBJ2-7,many,CASSKGQLVSEQYF,TGTGCCAGCAGCAAGGGACAGCTTGTGAGCGAGCAGTACTTC
TRBV5-4,NA,TRBJ2-1,NA,CASSHRVITYNEQFF,TGTGCCAGCAGCCACAGGGTAATCACCTACAATGAGCAGTTCTTC
TRBV20-1,TRBD1,TRBJ2-7,many,CSAFSADRGLNEQYF,TGCAGTGCCTTTTCGGCGGACAGGGGGCTGAACGAGCAGTACTTC
TRBV3-1,NA,TRBJ2-1,few,CASSQGGQGNEQFF,TGTGCCAGCAGCCAAGGGGGGCAGGGCAATGAGCAGTTCTTC
TRBV10-3,NA,TRBJ1-6,many,CAISGGGLSSYNSPLHF,TGTGCCATCAGTGGTGGGGGCCTTAGCTCCTATAATTCACCCCTCCACTTT
TRBV5-1,NA,TRBJ1-1,few,CASSFGGMNTEAFF,TGCGCCAGCAGCTTTGGTGGAATGAACACTGAAGCTTTCTTT
TRBV30,NA,TRBJ1-2,few,CASSRDNYGYTF,TGTGCCTCGTCCCGGGACAACTATGGCTACACCTTC
TRBV4-2,NA,TRBJ1-1,NA,CASRQQGSPAGAFF,TGTGCCAGCAGACAGCAGGGGTCCCCCGCAGGCGCTTTCTTT
TRBV27,NA,TRBJ1-1,many,CASSLRGHRAGTEAFF,TGTGCCAGCAGTTTAAGGGGCCACAGGGCAGGTACTGAAGCTTTCTTT
TRBV2,TRBD1,TRBJ2-2,few,CASSEGTGFPGELFF,TGTGCCAGCAGTGAGGGGACAGGGTTCCCCGGGGAGCTGTTTTTT
TRBV5-8,TRBD1,TRBJ2-4,NA,CASSPWTGVENIQYF,TGTGCCAGCAGCCCGTGGACAGGGGTGGAAAACATTCAGTACTTC
TRBV2,NA,TRBJ1-1,few,CASSMGRINTEAFF,TGTGCCAGCAGTATGGGACGGATTAACACTGAAGCTTTCTTT
TRBV27,TRBD1,TRBJ1-1,NA,CASSLVSGQAEAFF,TGTGCCAGCAGTTTGGTGTCAGGACAGGCCGAAGCTTTCTTT
TRBV12-3/TRBV12-4,NA,TRBJ1-1,many,CASSFETVGAFF,TGTGCCAGCAGTTTCGAGACGGTTGGGGCTTTCTTT
TRBV11-1,TRBD1,TRBJ2-7,NA,CASSLTAGGASSYEQYF,TGTGCCAGCAGCTTAACGGCAGGGGGCGCGAGCTCCTACGAGCAGTACTTC
TRBV5-6,NA,TRBJ2-2,NA,CASSPTPPGELFF,TGTGCCAGCAGCCCCACCCCCCCCGGGGAGCTGTTTTTT
TRBV18,NA,TRBJ1-4,few,CASSPSGDRTNEKLFF,TGTGCCAGCTCACCATCGGGGGATAGAACTAATGAAAAACTGTTTTTT
TRBV5-5,NA,TRBJ1-4,few,CASSLAWGANNEKLFF,TGTGCCAGCAGCTTGGCTTGGGGGGCCAACAATGAAAAACTGTTTTTT
TRBV7-2,TRBD1,TRBJ2-7,few,CASSLGTGDSYEQYF,TGTGCCAGCAGCTTAGGGACAGGGGACTCCTACGAGCAGTACTTC
TRBV6-2/TRBV6-3,NA,TRBJ1-1,few,CAIKQGNTEAFF,TGTGCCATCAAACAGGGGAACACTGAAGCTTTCTTT
TRBV14,TRBD2,TRBJ2-2,many,CASSQAPGTRKNTGELFF,TGTGCCAGCAGCCAAGCCCCCGGGACTAGGAAGAACACCGGGGAGCTGTTTTTT
TRBV30,NA,TRBJ2-5,NA,CAWSTKETQYF,TGTGCCTGGAGCACTAAAGAGACCCAGTACTTC
TRBV11-3,NA,TRBJ2-3,NA,CASSLGSGPGVTQYF,TGTGCCAGCAGCTTAGGCAGCGGGCCAGGAGTCACGCAGTATTTT
TRBV7-2,NA,TRBJ1-1,many,CASSLGVYTEAFF,TGTGCCAGCAGCTTAGGGGTTTACACTGAAGCTTTCTTT
TRBV2,NA,TRBJ2-1,many,CASSVTINEQFF,TGTGCCAGCAGTGTGACTATTAATGAGCAGTTCTTC
TRBV5-1,TRBD1,TRBJ1-1,few,CASSKDRMNTEAFF,TGCGCCAGCAGCAAGGACAGGATGAACACTGAAGCTTTCTTT
TRBV7-9,NA,TRBJ2-7,NA,CASSFIGESEQYF,TGTGCCAGCAGCTTCATCGGAGAGTCCGAGCAGTACTTC
TRBV12-3/TRBV12-4,NA,TRBJ1-1,few,CASSSSYTEAFF,TGTGCCAGCAGTTCCAGTTACACTGAAGCTTTCTTT
TRBV11-2,NA,TRBJ1-1,many,CASSLDLLQGGVNTEAFF,TGTGCCAGCAGCTTAGATCTCCTACAGGGTGGGGTGAACACTGAAGCTTTCTTT
TRBV7-9,NA,TRBJ2-7,few,CASSSHALAYEQYF,TGTGCCAGCAGCTCCCATGCCCTTGCGTACGAGCAGTACTTC
TRBV13,TRBD2,TRBJ2-1,few,CASSLSGGGSENEQFF,TGTGCCAGCAGCTTAAGCGGGGGCGGATCGGAGAATGAGCAGTTCTTC
TRBV6-2/TRBV6-3,NA,TRBJ1-5,few,CASKSGAGGNQPQHF,TGTGCCAGCAAATCAGGCGCGGGGGGCAATCAGCCCCAGCATTTT
TRBV11-2,TRBD2,TRBJ2-3,NA,CASSLLGSGAITDTQYF,TGTGCCAGCAGCTTACTCGGGAGCGGGGCGATCACAGATACGCAGTATTTT
TRBV12-3/TRBV12-4,TRBD1,TRBJ2-5,many,CASSPLQGQETQYF,TGTGCCAGCAGTCCACTACAGGGGCAAGAGACCCAGTACTTC